The 4 T cell receptor beta chains in this list originate from one sample, sequenced in a study of blood T cell repertoires in COVID-19. Some clones are missing from TCRdb's copy, which holds only in-frame ones; the method was immunoSEQ multiplex PCR. Of around 250,000 clones in the sample, about 90% were seen once. Sample: PBMCs or T cells enriched from blood (not recorded which). All receptors come from a woman in her 30s with acute COVID-19.

This sequence joins TRBV18 and TRBJ1-5, with D perhaps TRBD1 (6 bases). This CDR3 spans 14 amino acids. Germline CDR1 KGHSH, CDR2 LQKENI. The ends were cut back, 3 bases at V and 3 bases at J, with 9 bases in the middle. CDR3 bases: TGTGCCAGCTCACCGAACAGGGCCAATCAGCCCCAGCATTTT. Translation gives CASSPNRANQPQHF.

The chain is built from TRBV15 and TRBJ2-7; no clear D gene. This CDR3 spans 13 amino acids. Trimming stripped 0 bases from V and 3 bases from J, with 6 bases between. Per the germline V gene, CDR1 is LNHNV and CDR2 is YYDKDF (reference sequence). The DNA for the CDR3 is TGTGCCACCAGCAGAGAATTCGTCTACGAGCAGTACTTC. Translating it yields CATSREFVYEQYF.

The rearrangement links TRBV11-2 to TRBJ2-3; TRBD2 aligns across 9 bases. The germline V gene has CDR1 SGHAT and CDR2 FQNNGV. Trimming cost V 5 bases and J 0 bases; bases outside gene matches: 9. This CDR3 contains 17 residues. DNA of the CDR3: TGTGCCAGCAGCCTCGTTGCGGGAGGGAGGAGCACAGATACGCAGTATTTT. It is translated as CASSLVAGGRSTDTQYF. The whole variable domain, remainder taken from reference TRBV11-2 and TRBJ2-3, is EAGVAQSPRYKIIEKRQSVAFWCNPISGHATLYWYQQILGQGPKLLIQFQNNGVVDDSQLPKDRFSAERLKGVDSTLKIQPAKLEDSAVYLCASSLVAGGRSTDTQYFGPGTRLTVL.

The chain links TRBV11-2 to TRBJ2-1, with 9 bases that match TRBD2. CDR1 and CDR2 from the germline V gene are SGHAT and FQNNGV. The CDR3 loop spans 13 amino acids. J was trimmed by 8 bases and V by 1 base; bases with no gene match: 0. CDR3 sequence reads: CASSLGLADEQFF. CDR3 bases: TGTGCCAGCAGCTTAGGACTAGCGGATGAGCAGTTCTTC.